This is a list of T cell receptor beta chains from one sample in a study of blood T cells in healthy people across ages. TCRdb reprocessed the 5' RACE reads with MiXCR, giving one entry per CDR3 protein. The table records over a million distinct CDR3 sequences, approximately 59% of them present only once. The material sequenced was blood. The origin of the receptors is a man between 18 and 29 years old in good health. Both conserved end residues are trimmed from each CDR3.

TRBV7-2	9	ASRPLETQY
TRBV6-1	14	ASSESGTHSNQPQH
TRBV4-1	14	ASSQDWKGRSYEQY
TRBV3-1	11	ASSRDRYDEQY
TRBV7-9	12	ASSRPGVLDTQY
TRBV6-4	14	ASSDSEMGQTDTQY
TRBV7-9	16	ASSLDLSGGASYNEQF
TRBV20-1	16	SARDSTVSALRTDTQY
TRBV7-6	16	ASSFFSGRISSTDTQY
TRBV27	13	ASSPLGEGVWEQY
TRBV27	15	ASSPGTSGGSVDTQY
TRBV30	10	AGSMSGTFQY
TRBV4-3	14	ASSQDGQSYNSPLH
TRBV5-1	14	ASSLGLGTGANVLT
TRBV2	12	ASSEGPGTGELF
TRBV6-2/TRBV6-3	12	ASSYAGPWYEQY
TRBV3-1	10	ASSQVPREQF
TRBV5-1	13	ASSPEVDGHNEQF
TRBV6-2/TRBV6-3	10	ASSIGGGEQY
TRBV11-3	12	ASSQSGGARGYT
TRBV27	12	ASSFRPLAETQY
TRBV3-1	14	ASSPDPGTGGHGYT
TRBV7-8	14	ASSLGARGAGQPQH
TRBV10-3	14	AISESGATNKETQY
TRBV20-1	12	SAMPLAAVDEQY
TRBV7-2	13	ASSYQTGLTDTQY
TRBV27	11	ASSLHGVYEQY